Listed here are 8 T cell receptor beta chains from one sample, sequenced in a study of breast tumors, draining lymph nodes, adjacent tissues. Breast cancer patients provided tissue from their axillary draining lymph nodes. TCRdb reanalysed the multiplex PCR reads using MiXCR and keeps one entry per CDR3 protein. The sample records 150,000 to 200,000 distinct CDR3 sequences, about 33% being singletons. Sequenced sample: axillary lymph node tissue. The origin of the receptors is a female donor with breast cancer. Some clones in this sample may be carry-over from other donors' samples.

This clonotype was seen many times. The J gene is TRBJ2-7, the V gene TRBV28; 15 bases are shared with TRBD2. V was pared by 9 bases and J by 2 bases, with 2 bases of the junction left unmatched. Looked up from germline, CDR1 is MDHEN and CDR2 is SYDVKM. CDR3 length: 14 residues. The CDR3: CASGLAGGPYEQYF. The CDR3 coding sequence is TGTGCCAGTGGACTAGCGGGAGGGCCCTACGAGCAGTACTTC.

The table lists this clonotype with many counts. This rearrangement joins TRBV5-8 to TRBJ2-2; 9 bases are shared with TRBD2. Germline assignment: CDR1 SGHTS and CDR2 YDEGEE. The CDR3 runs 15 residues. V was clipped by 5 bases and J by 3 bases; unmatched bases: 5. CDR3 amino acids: CASSPGLAYTGELFF. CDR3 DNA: TGTGCCAGCAGTCCGGGACTAGCTTACACCGGGGAGCTGTTTTTT.

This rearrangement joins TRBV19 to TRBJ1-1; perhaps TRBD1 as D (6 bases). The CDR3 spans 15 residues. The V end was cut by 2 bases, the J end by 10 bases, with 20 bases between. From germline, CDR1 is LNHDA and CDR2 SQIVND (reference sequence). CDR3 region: CASSIMVTGRQRAFF. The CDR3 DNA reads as TGTGCCAGTAGTATAATGGTAACAGGGAGGCAGAGAGCTTTCTTT.

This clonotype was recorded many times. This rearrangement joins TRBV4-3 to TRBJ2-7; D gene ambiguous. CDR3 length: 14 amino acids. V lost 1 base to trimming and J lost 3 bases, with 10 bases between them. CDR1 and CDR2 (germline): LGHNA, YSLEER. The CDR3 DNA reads TGCGCCAGCAGCCAAGGTCCCGGCAGCTACGAGCAGTACTTC. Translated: CASSQGPGSYEQYF.

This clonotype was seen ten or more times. The CDR3 loop is CATSGFKEQYF. For the CDR3, the DNA is TGTGCCACCAGCGGGTTTAAGGAGCAGTACTTC. The J gene is TRBJ2-7, the V gene TRBV15; no clear D. Germline V gene data show CDR1 as LNHNV and CDR2 as YYDKDF (reference sequence). Trimming left V 5 bases short and J 7 bases short, with 9 bases between. The CDR3 has 11 residues.

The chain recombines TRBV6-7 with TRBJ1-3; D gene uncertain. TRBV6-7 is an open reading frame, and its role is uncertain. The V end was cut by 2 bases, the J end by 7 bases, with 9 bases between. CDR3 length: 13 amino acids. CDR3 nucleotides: TGTGCCAGCAGTTACCTAAGCGGGAACACCATATATTTT. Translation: CASSYLSGNTIYF.

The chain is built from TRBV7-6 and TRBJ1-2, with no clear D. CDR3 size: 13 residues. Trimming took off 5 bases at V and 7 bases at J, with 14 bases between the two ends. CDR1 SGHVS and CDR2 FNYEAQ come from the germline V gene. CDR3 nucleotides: TGTGCCAGCAGCACCGAATCGGGCCTTGGCTACACCTTC. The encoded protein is CASSTESGLGYTF.

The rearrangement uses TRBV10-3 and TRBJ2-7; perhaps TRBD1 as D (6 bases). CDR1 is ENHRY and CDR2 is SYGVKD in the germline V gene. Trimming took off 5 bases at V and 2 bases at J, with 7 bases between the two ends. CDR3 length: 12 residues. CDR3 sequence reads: CAISQGPYEQYF. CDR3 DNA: TGTGCCATCAGTCAGGGGCCCTACGAGCAGTACTTC.